The T cell receptor beta chain under discussion was sequenced for a study of T cell repertoires in cytomegalovirus infection. Whole-study context: Matching HLA type, along with CMV infection, was indicated by public TCR beta signatures.

This clonotype was observed a handful of times. Germline V gene lookup returns CDR1 SGHTA and CDR2 FQGNSA. This CDR3 is built from 14 residues. V gave up 5 bases and J gave up 6 bases; unmatched junction bases: 6. TCRdb passed the reads through MiXCR, listing each CDR3 protein once. The table shows just over 300,000 distinct CDR3 sequences, with about a sixth occurring only once. Sequencing was carried out using PBMCs. The TCR was taken from a human donor in good health (CMV status not recorded). Some clones in this sample may be carry-over from other donors' samples. V usage is TRBV7-2 and J usage is TRBJ1-5, with 8 bases matching TRBD1. DNA of the CDR3: TGTGCCAGCAGCCCTCAGGGGGCAAGTCAGCCCCAGCATTTT. As protein: CASSPQGASQPQHF.